This TCR beta chain was observed in a study of OX40 agonist ivuxolimab in advanced cancers. Study-level information: Patients received intravenous ivuxolimab every 2 weeks at 0.01 to 10 mg/kg.

Trimming cost V 6 bases and J 0 bases, with 12 bases left between them. CDR1 is SNHLY and CDR2 is FYNNEI in the germline V gene. The CDR3 covers 14 residues. TCRdb's copy holds only in-frame clones and misses some; the assay was immunoSEQ multiplex PCR. The repertoire holds 70,000 to 100,000 clones, about nine tenths seen once, with 0.3% to 0.45% in the top ten. The sequencing used CD4+ or CD8+ T cells sorted from blood, collected in a trial of the OX40 agonist ivuxolimab. This TCR came from an adult with an advanced solid tumor such as melanoma, head and neck, liver or kidney cancer. The genes are TRBV2 and TRBJ2-7; D remains unclear. Here the CDR3 DNA reads TGTGCCAGCAGCCTGACACCCTCCTCCTACGAGCAGTACTTC. Translated: CASSLTPSSYEQYF.